This T cell receptor (beta chain) was sequenced for a study of cytomegalovirus exposure and HLA in healthy donors. This CDR3 has 15 amino acids. J was trimmed by 4 bases and V by 5 bases; bases with no gene match: 7. Germline CDR1 is MNHNS and CDR2 is SASEGT. For this clone: The antigen remains undetermined.

The PCR was carried out with 60 Vbeta primers and 13 Jbeta primers. The repertoire was sequenced with immunoSEQ multiplex PCR; TCRdb's copy has only in-frame clones and lacks some. The sample has 150,000 to 200,000 clones, 83% seen once. Notes on the study in general: Beyond CMV serostatus, there was no information to go on about immune exposure. Researchers reported in a later analysis that a missense DCLRE1C variant was tied to TCR beta V- and J-gene trimming. According to the study, roughly 160 TCR beta chains were cytomegalovirus-associated. A later analysis showed HLA-associated TCR beta chains outstripping equally common others in clonal expansion.

The rearrangement links TRBV6-1 to TRBJ2-7, with 11 bases lining up with TRBD2. Sequenced material: PBMCs. The sequence was collected from a man over 45 in good health and CMV-seronegative. The CDR3 region has the DNA TGTGCCAGCAGTCCCGGGACTAGCGGTTCTTACGAGCAGTACTTC. Translation gives CASSPGTSGSYEQYF.